This TCR beta chain was recorded in a study of T cell responses to AZD1222 COVID-19 vaccine. Turning to the study itself: Second doses that came at about 4 or about 12 weeks were put together. General study points: Clonal diversity was possibly underestimated, and white British individuals and females predominated among donors.

With regard to this clone: Its antigen is undetermined.

The germline gives CDR1 LGHNA, CDR2 YSLEER. Between the trimmed V and J ends, which lost 2 bases and 9 bases, there was a span of 17 bases. The CDR3 has 16 residues. Here immunoSEQ multiplex PCR was the method, and the copy in TCRdb shows in-frame clones only, minus some. Of about 190,000 clones in the sample, about nine tenths were seen once. This sequence joins TRBV4-3 and TRBJ1-6, with a tentative D call TRBD1 (6 bases). The input for sequencing was peripheral blood, taken on day 0 of AZD1222 vaccination. The receptor was derived from an adult in good health. The CDR3 is CASSQYVRGEVSPLHF. Here the CDR3 DNA reads TGCGCCAGCAGCCAATATGTTAGGGGGGAGGTTTCACCCCTCCACTTT.